This T cell receptor beta chain was found in a study of T cell changes during pregnancy in multiple sclerosis. Clones were read by immunoSEQ multiplex PCR, and TCRdb kept only the in-frame ones, dropping some. The sample records fewer than 65,000 clones, approximately 90% being singletons. J gave up 3 bases and V 1 base, and 7 bases lay outside the gene matches. The length of the CDR3 is 17 residues. Germline CDR1 reads SEHNR; CDR2 reads FQNEAQ (reference sequence). The clonotype was recovered from a female donor with multiple sclerosis, enrolled in a pregnancy study. The specimen was CD4+ T cells from peripheral blood mononuclear cells, collected after pregnancy. The gene calls are TRBV7-9 and TRBJ2-1, with 9 bases identical to TRBD2. The CDR3 is CASSLGALAGNYNEQFF. CDR3 coding DNA: TGTGCCAGCAGCTTAGGTGCCCTAGCGGGGAACTACAATGAGCAGTTCTTC.